The rows below give T cell receptor beta chains drawn from one sample of a study of blood T cell repertoires in COVID-19. Libraries were prepared by immunoSEQ multiplex PCR; TCRdb keeps only in-frame clonotypes and omits some of them. The repertoire holds tens of thousands of clones, with approximately 86% as singletons. Sequencing input: peripheral blood. These receptors came from a human donor in a cohort sampled during active COVID-19. Both conserved end residues are part of each CDR3. D genes are given only for firm matches. Size is omitted from some rows. Given values are once, few, many or a class for expanded clones.

TRBV4-3	.	.	TRBJ2-1	CASSQDYSHNEQFF	TGCGCCAGCAGCCAAGATTACAGCCACAATGAGCAGTTCTTC
TRBV5-5	.	.	TRBJ1-5	CASSLYGGAQHF	TGTGCCAGCAGCTTGTACGGAGGAGCCCAGCATTTT
TRBV14	.	.	TRBJ2-6	CASSQVGDSGANVLTF	TGTGCCAGCAGCCAAGTAGGGGACTCTGGGGCCAACGTCCTGACTTTC
TRBV19	.	.	TRBJ2-2	CASRVAGSTGELFF	TGTGCCTCTCGGGTCGCGGGAAGCACCGGGGAGCTGTTTTTT
TRBV15	.	few	TRBJ2-1	CATSRDSRLDNEQFF	TGTGCCACCAGCAGAGACAGCAGGCTTGATAATGAGCAGTTCTTC
TRBV18	TRBD1	.	TRBJ2-2	CASSRGQHSTGELFF	TGTGCCAGCTCACGGGGACAGCACAGCACCGGGGAGCTGTTTTTT
TRBV10-1	TRBD2	.	TRBJ2-1	CASSESKSGRPNEQFF	TGCGCCAGCAGTGAGTCAAAAAGCGGGAGGCCTAATGAGCAGTTCTTC
TRBV7-9	TRBD1	.	TRBJ1-2	CASSSHGTGLAGYTF	TGTGCCAGCAGCTCTCACGGGACAGGGCTCGCTGGCTACACCTTC
TRBV28	TRBD2	.	TRBJ2-1	CASSSRLAGYNEQFF	TGTGCCAGCAGTTCGCGACTAGCGGGATACAATGAGCAGTTCTTC
TRBV29-1	.	.	TRBJ2-4	CSVILGGFGSGLAKNIQYF	TGCAGCGTTATCTTAGGGGGCTTTGGTAGCGGTCTAGCCAAAAACATTCAGTACTTC
TRBV15	.	once	TRBJ2-7	CATSRGGGGQVSYEQYF	TGTGCCACCAGCAGAGGAGGGGGGGGACAGGTTTCCTACGAGCAGTACTTC
TRBV29-1	TRBD1	.	TRBJ1-2	CSVATGDGYTF	TGCAGCGTTGCGACAGGGGATGGCTACACCTTC
TRBV9	TRBD2	.	TRBJ2-3	CASSPPGTSADTQYF	TGTGCCAGCAGCCCCCCCGGGACTAGCGCAGATACGCAGTATTTT
TRBV6-1	.	.	TRBJ2-7	CASSDRYEQYF	TGTGCCAGCAGTGACCGCTACGAGCAGTACTTC
TRBV7-8	.	.	TRBJ2-1	CASSPPSPVQFF	TGTGCCAGCAGCCCACCTTCCCCGGTACAGTTCTTC
TRBV2	TRBD2	.	TRBJ2-7	CASSDPGLAGNTEQYF	TGTGCCAGCAGTGATCCGGGACTAGCGGGAAATACCGAGCAGTACTTC
TRBV18	TRBD1	.	TRBJ2-7	CASSPDRDYEQYF	TGTGCCAGCTCACCGGACAGGGACTACGAGCAGTACTTC
TRBV18	TRBD1	.	TRBJ1-6	CASSPRGPGNSPLHF	TGTGCCAGCTCACCAAGGGGGCCGGGTAATTCACCCCTCCACTTT
TRBV29-1	TRBD1	.	TRBJ2-2	CSVEAGGFNTGELFF	TGCAGCGTTGAGGCAGGGGGCTTTAACACCGGGGAGCTGTTTTTT
TRBV10-3	.	.	TRBJ2-1	CASAASVNNEQFF	TGTGCCAGCGCGGCTAGCGTCAACAATGAGCAGTTCTTC
TRBV2	.	.	TRBJ1-2	CASTPLANYGYTF	TGTGCCAGCACCCCGTTAGCTAACTATGGCTACACCTTC
TRBV7-7	TRBD2	.	TRBJ2-1	CASSLAVGLAGDNEQFF	TGTGCCAGCAGCTTAGCGGTAGGACTAGCGGGAGACAATGAGCAGTTCTTC
TRBV27	.	.	TRBJ1-2	CASSWGAGYGYTF	TGTGCCAGCAGTTGGGGCGCCGGCTATGGCTACACCTTC
TRBV24-1	.	once	TRBJ2-5	CATSDPRLRTGRKETQYF	TGTGCCACCAGTGACCCCAGACTACGGACGGGGAGAAAAGAGACCCAGTACTTC
TRBV6-6	.	.	TRBJ1-4	CASSYEADEKLFF	TGTGCCAGCAGTTACGAGGCGGATGAAAAACTGTTTTTT
TRBV5-1	TRBD2	.	TRBJ2-7	CASSLEGLAANEQYF	TGCGCCAGCAGCTTGGAGGGACTAGCGGCAAACGAGCAGTACTTC
TRBV4-1	.	.	TRBJ1-2	CASSPDPGLTTNYGYTF	TGCGCCAGCAGCCCCGACCCGGGACTCACAACCAACTATGGCTACACCTTC
TRBV5-1	TRBD2	.	TRBJ2-5	CASSLARLAGWEETQYF	TGCGCCAGCAGCTTGGCGAGACTAGCGGGGTGGGAAGAGACCCAGTACTTC
TRBV28	TRBD2	.	TRBJ2-2	CASSLAVGELFF	TGTGCCAGCAGTCTAGCGGTCGGGGAGCTGTTTTTT
TRBV19	TRBD1	few	TRBJ1-2	CASTTGQGSIYGYTF	TGTGCCAGTACCACTGGACAGGGGTCCATCTATGGCTACACCTTC
TRBV11-2	TRBD2	.	TRBJ2-1	CASSFPLAGGSYNEQFF	TGTGCCAGCAGCTTTCCTCTAGCGGGAGGCTCCTACAATGAGCAGTTCTTC
TRBV5-1	.	.	TRBJ2-3	CASSLTRTVSTDTQYF	TGCGCCAGCAGCCTCACTAGGACAGTTAGCACAGATACGCAGTATTTT
TRBV11-2	.	.	TRBJ1-3	CASSFKSSGNTIYF	TGTGCCAGCAGCTTTAAATCCTCTGGAAACACCATATATTTT
TRBV4-2	.	.	TRBJ2-6	CASSQFLSSKAPFLSGANVLTF	TGTGCCAGCAGCCAATTTTTATCCTCCAAAGCGCCGTTCCTCTCTGGGGCCAACGTCCTGACTTTC
TRBV24-1	.	.	TRBJ2-5	CATSEGSRETQYF	TGTGCCACCAGTGAAGGCTCGCGGGAGACCCAGTACTTC
TRBV2	.	.	TRBJ1-1	CASRQDRLNTEAFF	TGTGCCAGCAGGCAGGACAGATTGAACACTGAAGCTTTCTTT
TRBV11-3	.	once	TRBJ2-7	CATEDDGSYEQYF	TGTGCCACCGAGGACGACGGGAGTTACGAGCAGTACTTC
TRBV2	TRBD1	.	TRBJ2-5	CASSGTGGSETQYF	TGTGCCAGCAGCGGGACAGGGGGTTCGGAGACCCAGTACTTC
TRBV7-9	.	.	TRBJ2-2	CASKITANTGELFF	TGTGCCAGCAAAATCACGGCGAACACCGGGGAGCTGTTTTTT
TRBV11-2	TRBD2	.	TRBJ2-4	CASGTSGSKNIQYF	TGTGCCAGCGGAACTAGCGGTTCCAAAAACATTCAGTACTTC
TRBV27	.	.	TRBJ2-7	CASTTQGRYEQYF	TGTGCCAGCACGACACAGGGAAGATACGAGCAGTACTTC
TRBV5-1	.	.	TRBJ2-2	CASRFDTGELFF	TGCGCCAGCCGGTTTGACACCGGGGAGCTGTTTTTT
TRBV5-1	TRBD1	.	TRBJ2-7	CASSFMVRDRETYEQYF	TGCGCCAGCAGCTTTATGGTCCGGGACAGGGAAACCTACGAGCAGTACTTC
TRBV28	TRBD2	.	TRBJ2-4	CASSARGGVAKNIQYF	TGTGCCAGCAGTGCCCGGGGGGGGGTAGCCAAAAACATTCAGTACTTC
TRBV19	TRBD2	.	TRBJ2-1	CASSTTHHATSGRGEQFF	TGTGCCAGTAGTACTACTCATCATGCGACTAGCGGGAGAGGTGAGCAGTTCTTC
TRBV7-2	.	.	TRBJ2-2	CASSPRLEGIAGELFF	TGTGCCAGCAGCCCCAGGTTGGAGGGGATCGCCGGGGAGCTGTTTTTT
TRBV28	TRBD1	once	TRBJ1-2	CASSLWTGGHYGYTF	TGTGCCAGCAGTTTATGGACAGGGGGCCACTATGGCTACACCTTC
TRBV5-5	.	.	TRBJ1-1	CASSLEQSNTEAFF	TGTGCCAGCAGCTTAGAACAGTCCAACACTGAAGCTTTCTTT
TRBV19	.	.	TRBJ1-1	CASSSMVGAYTEAFF	TGTGCCAGTAGTTCAATGGTGGGAGCTTACACTGAAGCTTTCTTT
TRBV7-2	.	.	TRBJ2-1	CASSLQRYNEQFF	TGTGCCAGCAGCTTACAGCGATACAATGAGCAGTTCTTC
TRBV6-5	.	.	TRBJ2-5	CANGLRETQYF	TGTGCCAACGGCCTGAGGGAGACCCAGTACTTC
TRBV5-8	.	.	TRBJ1-5	CASSPTDGNQPQHF	TGTGCCAGCAGCCCGACAGACGGCAATCAGCCCCAGCATTTT
TRBV27	TRBD2	.	TRBJ2-7	CASSEGLAGVGQYF	TGTGCCAGCAGTGAGGGACTAGCGGGAGTAGGGCAGTACTTC
TRBV6-5	TRBD1	.	TRBJ2-1	CASSYGQVPYNEQFF	TGTGCCAGCAGTTACGGACAGGTGCCCTACAATGAGCAGTTCTTC
TRBV27	TRBD1	.	TRBJ2-7	CASRGTGEYEQYF	TGTGCCAGCCGCGGGACAGGGGAATACGAGCAGTACTTC
TRBV12-3/TRBV12-4	.	.	TRBJ2-3	CASSLESTDTQYF	TGTGCCAGCAGTTTAGAGTCTACCGATACGCAGTATTTT